This T cell receptor beta chain was identified during a study of blood T cell repertoires in COVID-19. While infection was still active, Seattle patients were enrolled and then followed longitudinally. Under the authors' procedure: Scientists estimated how many nucleated cells there were by amplifying reference gene primers. Profiled with immunoSEQ multiplex PCR; TCRdb holds only in-frame clones, not every one. That table supplies the V and J calls and clone size; D and trimming were determined from the DNA. The table shows roughly 480,000 clones, with about 88% occurring only once. The receptor was isolated from a young man with COVID-19, enrolled during active disease. The sample comprised peripheral blood.

The CDR3 DNA reads as TGTGCCAGCAGTGAATCAGGGAGGGGGACTGAGTCAGGAGATACGCAGTATTTT. Its protein product is CASSESGRGTESGDTQYF. The V call is TRBV2, the J call TRBJ2-3; D is possibly TRBD2 (7 bases). CDR1 SNHLY and CDR2 FYNNEI come from the germline V gene. The V gene lost 2 bases and the J gene lost 5 bases, with 23 bases spanning the gap. This CDR3 contains 18 residues.